These 25 T cell receptor beta chains share one sample of origin, sequenced in a study of OX40 agonist ivuxolimab in advanced cancers. Assay used: immunoSEQ multiplex PCR; TCRdb lists only in-frame clones, some missing. The data contain 130,000 or so clones, around 93% of them singletons. The input for sequencing was CD4+ or CD8+ T cells sorted from blood, taken in a trial of the OX40 agonist ivuxolimab. The receptors were gathered from an adult with an advanced solid tumor such as melanoma, head and neck, liver or kidney cancer.

J is TRBJ1-2 and V is TRBV9; D unresolved. Germline V CDR1 and CDR2: SGDLS, YYNGEE. V shed 0 bases and J shed 3 bases, with 12 bases lying between them. The CDR3 is 15 amino acids. The CDR3 sequence: CASSVAPGSYYGYTF. The CDR3 nucleotides are TGTGCCAGCAGCGTAGCCCCGGGGAGCTACTATGGCTACACCTTC.

V is TRBV7-9 and J is TRBJ1-2; 7 bases agree with TRBD1. This CDR3 is 13 amino acids long. Unmatched junction bases numbered 6, after V lost 5 bases and J lost 6 bases. CDR1 and CDR2 from the germline V gene are SEHNR and FQNEAQ (reference sequence). Here the CDR3 DNA reads TGTGCCAGCAGCGTTCTGGGACAGAATGGCTACACCTTC. This codes for CASSVLGQNGYTF.

This chain links TRBV7-2 with TRBJ1-3, with D perhaps matching TRBD1 (5 bases). Trimming shortened V by 1 base and J by 0 bases, and 13 bases separated the two germline ends. The germline V gene encodes CDR1 SGHTA and CDR2 FQGNSA. The CDR3 consists of 17 residues. CDR3 in DNA: TGTGCCAGCAGCTTAGAGACAGCTAGCTACTCTGGAAACACCATATATTTT. Protein sequence: CASSLETASYSGNTIYF.

This clone showed up just a few times. This CDR3 reads CASSYSRGQGTHEQYF. CDR3 sequence (DNA): TGTGCCAGCAGTTACTCGAGGGGACAGGGGACCCACGAGCAGTACTTC. The rearrangement uses TRBV6-5 and TRBJ2-7, with 10 bases that match TRBD1. Per the germline V gene, CDR1 is MNHEY and CDR2 is SVGAGI. The CDR3 consists of 16 residues. Unmatched junction bases numbered 7, after V lost 0 bases and J lost 5 bases.

The rearrangement links TRBV30 to TRBJ1-6; 11 bases are a match to TRBD1. This CDR3 is built from 15 residues. Germline lookup yields CDR1 GTSNPN and CDR2 SVGIG (reference sequence). V gave up 1 base and J gave up 7 bases; unmatched junction bases: 3. CDR3: CAWSEGQGANSPLHF. The DNA for the CDR3 is TGTGCCTGGAGTGAAGGACAGGGGGCGAATTCACCCCTCCACTTT.

J is TRBJ1-4 and V is TRBV15; 7 bases are a match to TRBD1. J lost 5 bases, V lost 0 bases, and 12 bases had no gene match. The germline V gene encodes CDR1 LNHNV and CDR2 YYDKDF (reference sequence). The CDR3 extends over 18 amino acids. In nucleotides, the CDR3 is TGTGCCACCAGCAGAGATCGGGGAGCCGGGACAGTGAATGAAAAACTGTTTTTT. This sequence encodes CATSRDRGAGTVNEKLFF.

As to this clone: Different DNA sequences within this sample yield the same CDR3. V gene TRBV2 combines with J gene TRBJ2-3, with 7 bases identical to TRBD2. The CDR3 has 17 amino acids. After removal of 6 bases from V and 0 bases from J, the junction contained 12 bases not matched to a gene. The germline V gene has CDR1 SNHLY and CDR2 FYNNEI. The DNA for the CDR3 is TGTGCCAGCAGGCCAAGGCGGGCGGGGGAGAGCACAGATACGCAGTATTTT. Its protein is CASRPRRAGESTDTQYF. The complete variable domain, with remaining parts taken from reference TRBV2 and TRBJ2-3, reads EPEVTQTPSHQVTQMGQEVILRCVPISNHLYFYWYRQILGQKVEFLVSFYNNEISEKSEIFDDQFSVERPDGSNFTLKIRSTKLEDSAMYFCASRPRRAGESTDTQYFGPGTRLTVL.

This clone showed up just a few times. The rearrangement joins TRBV11-2 to TRBJ2-7; possibly TRBD2 for D (5 bases). The germline V gene has CDR1 SGHAT and CDR2 FQNNGV. V lost 4 bases and J lost 5, with 15 bases in between. The CDR3 sequence is 14 residues long. This chain's CDR3 is CASSSVLALDEQYF. In DNA form, the CDR3 reads TGTGCCAGCAGCTCTGTCCTAGCTCTTGACGAGCAGTACTTC.

The chain employs TRBV27 and TRBJ2-7; TRBD1 matches 9 bases. The CDR3 consists of 15 residues. V shed 10 bases and J 5 bases; nucleotides not matched to a gene: 15. Per the germline V gene, CDR1 is MNHEY and CDR2 is SMNVEV (reference sequence). The CDR3 nucleotides are TGTGCCACCAACGCCCCGGGACAGGGAGTCCACGAGCAGTACTTC. It is translated as CATNAPGQGVHEQYF.

The genes are TRBV29-1 and TRBJ1-4; 9 nucleotides line up with TRBD1. Germline CDR1 reads SQVTM; CDR2 reads ANQGSEA. J gave up 8 bases and V 6 bases, and 10 bases lay outside the gene matches. The CDR3 consists of 14 residues. The CDR3 spells CSVPLQGAGEKLFF. In nucleotides, the CDR3 is TGCAGCGTACCACTACAGGGGGCGGGAGAAAAACTGTTTTTT.

The CDR3, as DNA: TGTGCCAGCAGCTCGGGGATCTATGGCTACACCTTC. Translated: CASSSGIYGYTF. The chain uses TRBV6-5 and TRBJ1-2; D ambiguous. The CDR3 is 12 residues long. The V end lost 6 bases, the J end lost 4 bases, and 9 bases lay between the germline ends. CDR1 is MNHEY and CDR2 is SVGAGI in the germline V gene.

The rearrangement links TRBV7-8 to TRBJ1-1; D gene unclear. The CDR3 sequence is 14 residues long. Germline V gene data show CDR1 as SGHVS and CDR2 as FQNEAQ. Trimming pared 4 bases from V and 5 bases from J, leaving 14 bases between. The CDR3 spells CASSSSRGGTEAFF. In DNA, the CDR3 is TGTGCCAGCAGCTCCTCGAGAGGCGGGACTGAAGCTTTCTTT.

The V call is TRBV5-1, the J call TRBJ2-6, with D possibly being TRBD2 (5 bases). CDR3 length: 17 residues. Trimming stripped 3 bases from V and 4 bases from J, with 17 bases between. The germline V gene has CDR1 SGHRS and CDR2 YFSETQ. CDR3 coding DNA: TGCGCCAGCAGCTCCCCGGACTTCTCACGGGGGGCCAACGTCCTGACTTTC. Its translation is CASSSPDFSRGANVLTF.

This clone has only one observation. The rearrangement uses TRBV18 and TRBJ1-1; TRBD1 matches at 8 bases. This CDR3 is 15 amino acids long. In germline, CDR1 is KGHSH, CDR2 LQKENI. V lost 3 bases and J lost 0; bases outside the gene matches: 3. The CDR3, as DNA: TGTGCCAGCTCACCGACAGGGGAAATGAACACTGAAGCTTTCTTT. As protein: CASSPTGEMNTEAFF.

V is TRBV19 and J is TRBJ1-5; TRBD1 agrees at 8 bases. Germline lookup yields CDR1 LNHDA and CDR2 SQIVND (reference sequence). After removal of 2 bases from V and 5 bases from J, the junction contained 8 bases not matched to a gene. This CDR3 contains 16 residues. In nucleotides, the CDR3 is TGTGCCAGTAGTATAAAGCGGGCAGGGGGCGATCAGCCCCAGCATTTT. Its protein product is CASSIKRAGGDQPQHF.

The chain links TRBV28 to TRBJ2-7; 9 bases align to TRBD1. This CDR3 has 14 residues. Per the germline V gene, CDR1 is MDHEN and CDR2 is SYDVKM. V lost 5 bases and J lost 5; bases outside the gene matches: 7. The DNA of the CDR3 is TGTGCCAGCAGTACACAGGGGGCGAGGGACGAGCAGTACTTC. Residues: CASSTQGARDEQYF. The full variable domain, in which reference TRBV28 and TRBJ2-7 provide the parts outside the CDR3, is DVKVTQSSRYLVKRTGEKVFLECVQDMDHENMFWYRQDPGLGLRLIYFSYDVKMKEKGDIPEGYSVSREKKERFSLILESASTNQTSMYLCASSTQGARDEQYFGPGTRLTVT.

This chain links TRBV5-8 with TRBJ1-2; the D is unclear. The CDR3 is 12 amino acids. In germline, CDR1 is SGHTS, CDR2 YDEGEE. The V end was cut by 4 bases, the J end by 8 bases, with 12 bases between. The CDR3 spells CASSPYVGGYTF. The CDR3 DNA reads as TGTGCCAGCAGCCCCTACGTAGGCGGCTACACCTTC.

The rearrangement uses TRBV7-9 and TRBJ2-5; TRBD1 matches at 7 bases. Germline V gene lookup returns CDR1 SEHNR and CDR2 FQNEAQ (reference sequence). This CDR3 is built from 16 residues. V lost 3 bases and J lost 4; bases outside the gene matches: 11. The DNA of the CDR3 is TGTGCCAGCAGCTTGATCGGTAGAGGGGGCGGAGAGACCCAGTACTTC. Translation: CASSLIGRGGGETQYF.

V is TRBV11-2 and J is TRBJ2-5, with a weak D call TRBD2 (5 bases). The CDR3 totals 15 residues. With 5 bases removed from V and 2 bases from J, the gap between germline ends came to 15 bases. CDR1 is SGHAT, CDR2 FQNNGV, per germline. CDR3 protein: CASSPQVRAQETQYF. As DNA, the CDR3 is TGTGCCAGCAGCCCCCAGGTGAGGGCTCAAGAGACCCAGTACTTC.

The chain is built from TRBV5-1 and TRBJ2-2; 10 bases align to TRBD2. Germline assignment: CDR1 SGHRS and CDR2 YFSETQ. The CDR3 runs to 15 residues. V gave up 4 bases and J gave up 4 bases; unmatched junction bases: 4. Here the CDR3 reads CASSEAGGGTGELFF. The CDR3 DNA reads as TGCGCCAGCAGCGAAGCGGGAGGGGGCACCGGGGAGCTGTTTTTT. Drawing the rest from reference TRBV5-1 and TRBJ2-2, the complete variable domain is KAGVTQTPRYLIKTRGQQVTLSCSPISGHRSVSWYQQTPGQGLQFLFEYFSETQRNKGNFPGRFSGRQFSNSRSEMNVSTLELGDSALYLCASSEAGGGTGELFFGEGSRLTVL.

V usage is TRBV2 and J usage is TRBJ1-5, with D unresolved. Germline V gene data show CDR1 as SNHLY and CDR2 as FYNNEI. Trimming cost V 5 bases and J 2 bases, with 4 bases left between them. The CDR3 has 12 amino acids. CDR3 sequence: CASSWGNQPQHF. CDR3 bases: TGTGCCAGCAGTTGGGGCAATCAGCCCCAGCATTTT.

V gene TRBV5-8 combines with J gene TRBJ1-2; D possibly corresponds to TRBD1 (6 bases). Trimming took 0 bases from V and 4 from J, leaving 13 bases between them. From germline, CDR1 is SGHTS and CDR2 YDEGEE. This CDR3 is built from 15 residues. CDR3 in DNA: TGTGCCAGCAGCTTGGGTTCGGGGGGCTTCTATGGCTACACCTTC. Translated, it gives CASSLGSGGFYGYTF.

This chain joins TRBV7-9 and TRBJ1-5, with 12 bases identical to TRBD1. V lost 5 bases, J lost 8 bases, and 7 bases stayed unmatched. This CDR3 is 15 amino acids long. Looked up from germline, CDR1 is SEHNR and CDR2 is FQNEAQ (reference sequence). The CDR3 loop is CASSPGTGGAEPQHF. CDR3 bases: TGTGCCAGCAGCCCTGGGACAGGGGGCGCGGAGCCCCAGCATTTT. Combining the CDR3 with reference TRBV7-9 and TRBJ1-5 gives the whole variable domain DTGVSQNPRHKITKRGQNVTFRCDPISEHNRLYWYRQTLGQGPEFLTYFQNEAQLEKSRLLSDRFSAERPKGSFSTLEIQRTEQGDSAMYLCASSPGTGGAEPQHFGDGTRLSIL.

The chain carries TRBV11-2 and TRBJ1-2, with D possibly being TRBD1 (5 bases). The CDR3 spans 13 residues. V was shortened by 6 bases and J by 2 bases, with 10 bases between the two germline ends. The germline gives CDR1 SGHAT, CDR2 FQNNGV. CDR3 in amino acids: CASRPGRNYGYTF. CDR3 nucleotides: TGTGCCAGCAGACCGGGACGAAACTATGGCTACACCTTC.

The gene calls are TRBV28 and TRBJ2-1; 9 positions agree with TRBD2. Trimming cost V 6 bases and J 3 bases; bases outside gene matches: 9. The CDR3 totals 16 residues. The germline V gene has CDR1 MDHEN and CDR2 SYDVKM. In nucleotides, the CDR3 is TGTGCCAGCAGCTTAAGGAGACTAGCGGACTACAATGAGCAGTTCTTC. This gives the protein CASSLRRLADYNEQFF.